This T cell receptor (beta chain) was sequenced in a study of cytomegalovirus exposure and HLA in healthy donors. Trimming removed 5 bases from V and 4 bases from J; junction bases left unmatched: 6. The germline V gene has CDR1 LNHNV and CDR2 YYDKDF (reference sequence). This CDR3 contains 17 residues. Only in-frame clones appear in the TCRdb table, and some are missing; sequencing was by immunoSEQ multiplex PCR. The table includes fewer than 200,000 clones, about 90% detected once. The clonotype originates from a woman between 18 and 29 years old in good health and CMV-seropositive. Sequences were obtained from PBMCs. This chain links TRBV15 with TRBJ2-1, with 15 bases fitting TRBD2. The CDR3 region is CATSFKGLAGGYNEQFF. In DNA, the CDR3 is TGTGCCACCAGCTTTAAAGGACTAGCGGGGGGGTACAATGAGCAGTTCTTC. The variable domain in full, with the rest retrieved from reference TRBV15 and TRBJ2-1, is DAMVIQNPRYQVTQFGKPVTLSCSQTLNHNVMYWYQQKSSQAPKLLFHYYDKDFNNEADTPDNFQSRRPNTSFCFLDIRSPGLGDTAMYLCATSFKGLAGGYNEQFFGPGTRLTVL.